Presented here are 14 T cell receptor beta chains from one specimen sequenced in a study of T cell repertoires in cytomegalovirus infection (dated by TCRdb to between 2019 and 2020). The instrument was an Illumina HiSeq 1500. The public sequencing data were trimmed at Q25 with fastp and processed into clonotypes with MiXCR by TCRdb, which kept only in-frame beta chains. Under each unique CDR3 protein, matching rows form one entry showing the most common genes and DNA. This sample lists about 740,000 distinct CDR3 sequences; 35% were detected once. About 2.8% of the sample is in the top ten clones. Sequencing was done on a sample of PBMCs. The receptors come from a human donor in good health (CMV status not recorded). Some clones in this sample may be carry-over from other donors' samples.

This clonotype was counted between two and nine times. This sequence joins TRBV7-9 and TRBJ2-3; TRBD1 is a possible D gene (6 bases). Germline values: CDR1 SEHNR, CDR2 FQNEAQ (reference sequence). Deletions cut 1 base from V and 6 bases from J, with 17 bases between. The CDR3 covers 16 residues. CDR3 DNA: TGTGCCAGCAGCTTAGGAAACAGGGTGGATCCTGATACGCAGTATTTT. It codes for CASSLGNRVDPDTQYF.

This clonotype has just a few counts. This chain links TRBV7-9 with TRBJ1-1; the match to TRBD1 covers 8 bases. J lost 2 bases, V lost 5 bases, and 7 bases had no gene match. The germline V gene has CDR1 SEHNR and CDR2 FQNEAQ (reference sequence). The CDR3 is 15 residues long. The CDR3 spells CASSQQGGTNTEAFF. CDR3 DNA: TGTGCCAGCAGCCAACAGGGGGGGACCAACACTGAAGCTTTCTTT.

This clonotype was seen only a few times. The chain uses TRBV24-1 and TRBJ2-3; maybe TRBD1 (5 bases). The CDR3 sequence is 17 residues long. The V gene's germline CDR1 is KGHDR and CDR2 SFDVKD. V lost 7 bases and J lost 2, with 21 bases in between. The CDR3 nucleotides read TGTGCCACCAGCGCTCAGGGCTGGCAAAGTCCCACAGATACGCAGTATTTT. It translates to CATSAQGWQSPTDTQYF.

This chain joins TRBV6-1 and TRBJ2-1; the match to TRBD2 covers 10 bases. J gave up 4 bases and V 1 base, and 4 bases lay outside the gene matches. CDR3 size: 16 residues. The germline V gene has CDR1 MNHNS and CDR2 SASEGT. The CDR3 DNA sequence: TGTGCCAGCAGTGAAGAACTAGCGGGGCGTTACAATGAGCAGTTCTTC. This codes for CASSEELAGRYNEQFF.

This chain connects TRBV28 to TRBJ2-1; a possible D gene is TRBD2 (7 bases). Germline V CDR1 and CDR2: MDHEN, SYDVKM. This CDR3 comprises 14 residues. The V end was cut by 10 bases, the J end by 7 bases, with 20 bases between. The CDR3 DNA follows: TGTGCCACCTTAGGGGGGGCGAATGTAAATGAGCAGTTCTTC. It encodes CATLGGANVNEQFF. Full variable domain (remainder filled in from reference TRBV28 and TRBJ2-1): DVKVTQSSRYLVKRTGEKVFLECVQDMDHENMFWYRQDPGLGLRLIYFSYDVKMKEKGDIPEGYSVSREKKERFSLILESASTNQTSMYLCATLGGANVNEQFFGPGTRLTVL.

This clonotype has a handful of counts. The chain combines TRBV11-2 with TRBJ2-7; 7 bases align to TRBD1. Germline assignment: CDR1 SGHAT and CDR2 FQNNGV. The CDR3 covers 16 residues. V was clipped by 0 bases and J by 1 base; unmatched bases: 6. The CDR3 loop reads CASSLEWAGGSYEQYF. Written as DNA, the CDR3 is TGTGCCAGCAGCTTAGAGTGGGCAGGGGGTTCCTACGAGCAGTACTTC.

V gene TRBV5-6 combines with J gene TRBJ1-1; D uncertain. With 0 bases removed from V and 10 bases from J, the gap between germline ends came to 13 bases. Germline values: CDR1 SGHDT, CDR2 YYEEEE. The CDR3 spans 13 residues. The CDR3 nucleotides are TGTGCCAGCAGCTTGGATTCGACGCTTGGAGCTTTCTTT. It codes for CASSLDSTLGAFF.

The V gene is TRBV14, the J gene TRBJ1-1, with 7 nucleotides matching TRBD1. In germline, CDR1 is SGHDN, CDR2 FVKESK. CDR3 size: 16 residues. J lost 1 base, V lost 2 bases, and 7 bases had no gene match. The CDR3 nucleotides read TGTGCCAGCAGCCAATGGCTCAACAGGGGGAACACTGAAGCTTTCTTT. This gives the protein CASSQWLNRGNTEAFF.

Turning to this clonotype: A read error is possible here, since a much larger clone lies one base away. V usage is TRBV7-2 and J usage is TRBJ1-1, with no clear D. The CDR3 has 16 amino acids. Germline values: CDR1 SGHTA, CDR2 FQGNSA. CDR3 region: CASSSRAVAMNAEAFF. The DNA of the CDR3 is TGTGCCAGCAGCTCTCGGGCAGTTGCCATGAACGCTGAAGCTTTCTTT. The full variable domain, with the rest looked up from reference TRBV7-2 and TRBJ1-1, is GAGVSQSPSNKVTEKGKDVELRCDPISGHTALYWYRQSLGQGLEFLIYFQGNSAPDKSGLPSDRFSAERTGGSVSTLTIQRTQQEDSAVYLCASSSRAVAMNAEAFFGQGTRLTVV.

The chain uses TRBV19 and TRBJ1-2; D is perhaps TRBD1 (5 bases). The germline CDR1 and CDR2 sequences are LNHDA and SQIVND (reference sequence). V was clipped by 8 bases and J by 4 bases, with 17 bases between them. This CDR3 region has 14 residues. The CDR3, as DNA: TGTGCCAGTTTTGGACAAGGGGTCCCCTATGGCTACACCTTC. The encoded protein is CASFGQGVPYGYTF.

In its sample, this clonotype was seen once. The junction and the germline gene differ at one end; a read error may be behind it. The V and J genes are TRBV11-1 and TRBJ1-6, with TRBD1 as a possible D gene (6 bases). Germline loops: CDR1 SGHAT, CDR2 FQDESV (reference sequence). This CDR3 has 16 residues. The CDR3 is CASSIRPGTSNSPLNF. DNA of the CDR3: TGTGCCAGCAGCATAAGACCCGGGACAAGCAATTCACCCCTCAACTTT.

The genes are TRBV6-8 and TRBJ2-7; 8 bases align to TRBD1. Trimming took 5 bases from V and 5 from J; bases not matched to a gene: 5. The CDR3 runs to 13 residues. Germline CDR1 is MNHGY and CDR2 is SAAAGT. The CDR3 region is CASSTRTGNEQYF. CDR3 DNA: TGTGCCAGCAGTACGCGGACAGGGAACGAGCAGTACTTC.

This chain connects TRBV7-2 to TRBJ1-4; the D gene is possibly TRBD1 (6 bases). Per the germline V gene, CDR1 is SGHTA and CDR2 is FQGNSA. V was pared by 5 bases and J by 8 bases, with 9 bases between. This CDR3 comprises 12 residues. The CDR3 reads CASSTGREKLFF. DNA for the CDR3: TGTGCCAGCAGCACAGGGCGGGAAAAACTGTTTTTT.

Worth noting for this clonotype: A much larger clone differs from this one at a single base, so this may be a read error. This CDR3 reads CASSLVRKTGVAGYTF. CDR3 nucleotides: TGTGCCAGCAGCTTAGTCCGAAAGACAGGGGTTGCTGGCTACACCTTC. The chain employs TRBV7-2 and TRBJ1-2; 8 nucleotides line up with TRBD1. CDR3 size: 16 residues. Germline CDR1 and CDR2: SGHTA and FQGNSA. Trimming took 1 base from V and 7 from J; bases not matched to a gene: 11.